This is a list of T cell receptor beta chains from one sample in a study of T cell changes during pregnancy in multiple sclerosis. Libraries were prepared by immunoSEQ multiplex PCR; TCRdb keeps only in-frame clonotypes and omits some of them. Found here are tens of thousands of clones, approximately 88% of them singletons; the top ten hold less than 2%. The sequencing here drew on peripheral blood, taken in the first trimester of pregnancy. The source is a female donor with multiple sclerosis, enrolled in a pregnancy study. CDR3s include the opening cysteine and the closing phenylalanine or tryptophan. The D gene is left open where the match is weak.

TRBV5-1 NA CASSLDSENEKLFF
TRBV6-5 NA CASSYDRGKYYEQYF
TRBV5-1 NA CASGNSGSSYEQYF
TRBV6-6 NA CASRGGRSSYNEQFF
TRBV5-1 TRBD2 CASSFLLAEGETQYF
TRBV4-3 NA CASSQDYRTYTEAFF
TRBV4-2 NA CASSQEMIGSVLDTQYF
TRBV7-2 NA CASSLDGRGHQPQHF
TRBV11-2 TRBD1 CASRPNRDRVNNEQFF
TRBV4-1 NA CASRYQQGVDTEAFF
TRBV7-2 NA CASSLEGTSSFSGANVLTF
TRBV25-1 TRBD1 CASSEFTGGRDQPQHF
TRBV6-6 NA CASRGREQGDYGYTF
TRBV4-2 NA CASSPVKSAYEQYF
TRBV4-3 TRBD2 CASSQNPSGTSTDTQYF
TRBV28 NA CASSLLGKQVHEQYF